Below, one T cell receptor beta chain is given with its context. Antigen specificity is unknown. This entry comes from a study of OX40 agonist ivuxolimab in advanced cancers. Study-level information: The study gave patients intravenous ivuxolimab at 0.01 to 10 mg/kg every 2 weeks. Head and neck, renal cell, melanoma or hepatocellular carcinoma were the cancers that dose-escalation patients had.

Repertoires were generated with immunoSEQ multiplex PCR, while TCRdb's copy carries only in-frame clones and drops some. This sample yields approximately 100,000 clones, of which around 85% are seen a single time; 3.5% to 4% belongs to the top ten. General study findings and limits: Both blood CD4+ and CD8+ T cells showed clonal growth by week 6 at 0.1 to 3.0 mg/kg.

In germline, CDR1 is SGHVS, CDR2 FQNEAQ. The CDR3 is 18 residues long. The J segment lost 5 bases and the V segment lost 7 bases, leaving 16 bases of the junction unmatched. The input for sequencing was CD4+ or CD8+ T cells sorted from blood, taken in a trial of the OX40 agonist ivuxolimab. The sequence was collected from an adult with an advanced solid tumor such as melanoma, head and neck, liver or kidney cancer. The J gene is TRBJ2-3, the V gene TRBV7-8; 12 bases agree with TRBD2. The CDR3 sequence is CASKQGKTSGRRRDTQYF. CDR3 nucleotide sequence: TGTGCCAGCAAACAAGGCAAAACTAGCGGGAGGAGGAGAGATACGCAGTATTTT.